The TCR beta chain described here comes from a study of vaccination and CD4 T cells after COVID-19. The overall study: As their vaccination, participants received two doses of either BNT162b2 or mRNA-1273 vaccine. Cells received overlapping spike peptides from SARS-CoV-2, HCoV-NL63, HCoV-OC43 and HCoV-229E as stimulation. Post-vaccine sampling followed dose two by a median about 70 days (range 14 to 241).

For this clonotype: No antigen is known for it.

Sequencing of DNA taken from cultured CD4+ T cells relied on the Oncomine TCR Beta short-read assay. TCRdb used MiXCR to reprocess the PCR reads, holding one entry per CDR3 protein. The sample contains 20,000 to 25,000 distinct CDR3 sequences, around 40% of which appear only once. Germline-derived CDR1 and CDR2 are MNHEY and SVGEGT. This CDR3 region has 16 residues. Trimming pared 2 bases from V and 2 bases from J, leaving 16 bases between. This sample's treatment: roughly 10-day PBMC culture with coronavirus spike peptide pools or control peptides (ViraFEST assay). Regarding the study as a whole: Convalescent patient numbers were relatively low, with no early post-infection timepoints.

This chain joins TRBV6-2 or TRBV6-3 and TRBJ2-7; D perhaps matches TRBD1 (6 bases). The sequence was collected from a human donor who had recovered from COVID-19. Sequenced input: CD4+ T cells from blood, cultured in vitro. CDR3 amino acids: CASSYTRQVLTYEQYF. The CDR3 coding sequence is TGTGCCAGCAGTTACACAAGACAGGTGCTTACCTACGAGCAGTACTTC.